This T cell receptor (beta chain) comes out of a study of human T cells and chemical hapten exposure. Germline CDR1 DFQATT, CDR2 SNEGSKA (reference sequence). The CDR3 is 11 amino acids. TCRdb used MiXCR to reprocess the RACE reads, holding one entry per CDR3 protein. The sample has about 90,000 distinct CDR3 sequences, approximately 11% seen once. This clonotype was picked up a small number of times. Time point noted: patch test 3, about 24 weeks after DPC sensitization. Treatment of the sample: therapeutic diphenylcyclopropenone sensitization with weekly scalp DPC. The chain carries TRBV20-1 and TRBJ2-7; perhaps TRBD1 as D (5 bases). The specimen comprised whole blood, sampled in connection with sensitization to the hapten diphenylcyclopropenone (DPC). The sequence came from a woman aged 25 to 45 with alopecia areata. Some clones in this sample may be carry-over from other donors' samples. For the CDR3, the DNA is TGCTACCGTCCAGGGTCCTACGAGCAGTACTTC. Protein: CYRPGSYEQYF.